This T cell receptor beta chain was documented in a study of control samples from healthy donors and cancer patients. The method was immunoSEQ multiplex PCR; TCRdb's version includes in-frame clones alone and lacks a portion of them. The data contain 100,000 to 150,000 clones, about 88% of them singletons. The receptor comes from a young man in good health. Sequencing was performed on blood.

The CDR3 here is CASSVEGNSRDTQYF. The CDR3 region has the DNA TGTGCCAGCAGCGTAGAGGGAAATTCAAGAGATACGCAGTATTTT. This chain joins TRBV9 and TRBJ2-3, with unresolved D. The CDR3 sequence is 15 residues long. V gave up 0 bases and J gave up 5 bases, with 13 bases separating them. Per the germline V gene, CDR1 is SGDLS and CDR2 is YYNGEE.